This TCR beta chain was sequenced in a study of blood T cells in healthy people across ages. Study-level results: Diversity figures based on one million T cells were deemed too low. In older individuals, TCR beta diversity per million T cells was lower, falling roughly linearly with age.

The CDR3 is 16 amino acids. V lost 4 bases to trimming and J lost 5 bases, with 17 bases between them. Germline values: CDR1 MGHDK, CDR2 SYGVNS. On this clonotype itself: Its target is not known.

Isolated PBMCs totaled at least 6.5 million in each sample. Sample-barcoded 5' priming and a J-beta primer mix drove a second PCR of 7 to 11 cycles. The study obtained at least 2.5 million CDR3-containing paired-end reads from every sample. TCRdb itself ran the 5' RACE reads through MiXCR, one entry per CDR3 protein. The sample has hundreds of thousands of distinct CDR3 sequences; 58% are singletons. Source material: blood. This chain links TRBV25-1 with TRBJ1-4; tentative D call: TRBD1 (5 bases). The receptor was isolated from a man younger than 45 in good health. CDR3 nucleotides: TGTGCCAGCAGTGCGGGCAGGGAAGGGATAAATGAAAAACTGTTTTTT. Its translation is CASSAGREGINEKLFF.